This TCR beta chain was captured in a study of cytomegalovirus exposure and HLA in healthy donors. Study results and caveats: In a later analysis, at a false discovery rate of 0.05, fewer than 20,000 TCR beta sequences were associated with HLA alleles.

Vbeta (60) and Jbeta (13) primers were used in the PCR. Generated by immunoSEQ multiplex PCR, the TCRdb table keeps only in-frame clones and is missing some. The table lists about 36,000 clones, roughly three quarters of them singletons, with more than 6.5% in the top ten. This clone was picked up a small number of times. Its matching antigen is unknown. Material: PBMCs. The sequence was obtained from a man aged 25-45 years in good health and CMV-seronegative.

The CDR3 DNA follows: TGTGCCAGCAGCCCGCGGACGGAGGGGGAGCAGTACTTC. Translating gives CASSPRTEGEQYF. The chain employs TRBV7-8 and TRBJ2-7, with D possibly matching TRBD2 (6 bases). V dropped 5 bases and J dropped 7 bases, with 15 bases sitting between them. The CDR3 runs to 13 residues. From germline, CDR1 is SGHVS and CDR2 FQNEAQ.